The 32 T cell receptor beta chains below come from one sample, sequenced in a study of blood T cell repertoires in COVID-19. The table came from immunoSEQ multiplex PCR; TCRdb's copy has only in-frame clones and leaves some out. In the table there are 200,000 or so clones, around 79% of which are singletons. The sequenced sample was peripheral blood. Receptors originate from a man in his fifties or sixties with active or convalescent COVID-19.

This clone was detected a few times. This chain connects TRBV6-5 to TRBJ2-7; maybe TRBD2 (7 bases). V was cut by 6 bases and J by 0 bases, with 15 bases left in between. CDR1 is MNHEY, CDR2 SVGAGI, per germline. The CDR3 runs to 15 residues. CDR3 in amino acids: CASRGGGSSSYEQYF. The CDR3 coding sequence is TGTGCCAGCAGAGGGGGGGGCTCAAGCTCCTACGAGCAGTACTTC.

The J gene is TRBJ1-2, the V gene TRBV28, with no clear D. The germline CDR1 and CDR2 sequences are MDHEN and SYDVKM. The CDR3 runs 14 residues. The germline V and J ends were trimmed by 1 base and 5 bases, with 11 bases remaining between them. The CDR3 spells CASSLSTGVYGYTF. CDR3 DNA sequence: TGTGCCAGCAGTTTATCGACGGGAGTTTATGGCTACACCTTC.

The rearrangement uses TRBV4-1 and TRBJ1-2; D call uncertain. V dropped 0 bases and J dropped 5 bases, with 4 bases sitting between them. Germline lookup yields CDR1 MGHRA and CDR2 YSYEKL. CDR3 length: 12 amino acids. In nucleotides, the CDR3 is TGCGCCAGCAGCCAAGACCCTTATGGCTACACCTTC. Its protein product is CASSQDPYGYTF.

V usage is TRBV6-2 or TRBV6-3 and J usage is TRBJ1-2; D is unclear. V lost 5 bases, J lost 3 bases, and 10 bases lay in between. CDR1 is MNHEY and CDR2 is SVGEGT in the germline V gene. This CDR3 comprises 13 residues. The CDR3 is CASSLQEHYGYTF. CDR3 nucleotide sequence: TGTGCCAGCAGTCTTCAGGAACACTATGGCTACACCTTC.

This rearrangement joins TRBV18 to TRBJ2-1; TRBD2 agrees at 14 bases. Germline V gives CDR1 KGHSH, CDR2 LQKENI. V shed 4 bases and J 5 bases; nucleotides not matched to a gene: 19. The CDR3 totals 21 residues. CDR3 nucleotides: TGTGCCAGCTCACTCAGCGGAATTGGACTAGCGGGAGGCAGGCGGGACAATGAGCAGTTCTTC. Protein product: CASSLSGIGLAGGRRDNEQFF.

This chain joins TRBV27 and TRBJ1-6; possible D gene TRBD1, 5 bases. The CDR3 length is 15 residues. Germline CDR1 MNHEY, CDR2 SMNVEV (reference sequence). V was shortened by 8 bases and J by 5 bases, with 16 bases between the two germline ends. The CDR3 spells CASGNRQLDNSPLHF. The DNA for the CDR3 is TGTGCCAGCGGCAACAGACAGTTAGATAATTCACCCCTCCACTTT.

The CDR3 is CASSKIGQSQETQYF. CDR3 sequence (DNA): TGTGCCAGCAGTAAAATTGGACAGTCCCAAGAGACCCAGTACTTC. The chain combines TRBV6-2 or TRBV6-3 with TRBJ2-5, with D possibly being TRBD1 (6 bases). Trimming left V 5 bases short and J 1 base short, with 14 bases between. CDR1 MNHEY and CDR2 SVGEGT come from the germline V gene. The CDR3 runs to 15 residues.

V and J are TRBV27 and TRBJ1-6; 9 bases match TRBD1. The trim removed 8 bases at V and 10 bases at J, leaving 9 bases unmatched. The CDR3 loop spans 14 amino acids. Per the germline V gene, CDR1 is MNHEY and CDR2 is SMNVEV (reference sequence). CDR3 sequence: CASRTGASRSPLHF. CDR3 bases: TGTGCCAGCCGGACAGGGGCCTCCAGGTCACCCCTCCACTTT.

V and J are TRBV7-2 and TRBJ2-3; 16 positions agree with TRBD2. The V gene's germline CDR1 is SGHTA and CDR2 FQGNSA. There are 17 residues in the CDR3. Trimming cost V 5 bases and J 8 bases; bases outside gene matches: 10. In DNA, the CDR3 is TGTGCCAGCAGCCCCGACGGGACTAGCGGGAGGGCAGGTACGCAGTATTTT. Its translation is CASSPDGTSGRAGTQYF.

The chain uses TRBV7-2 and TRBJ2-6; a possible D gene is TRBD1 (5 bases). Per the germline V gene, CDR1 is SGHTA and CDR2 is FQGNSA. Trimming shortened V by 3 bases and J by 5 bases, and 8 bases separated the two germline ends. The CDR3 has 14 residues. Here the CDR3 DNA reads TGTGCCAGCAGCTTTTGGGGCCGGGCCAACGTCCTGACTTTC. Its protein is CASSFWGRANVLTF.

The gene calls are TRBV25-1 and TRBJ2-1; 9 bases agree with TRBD1. Germline CDR1 is MGHDK and CDR2 is SYGVNS. The J segment lost 4 bases and the V segment lost 3 bases, leaving 4 bases of the junction unmatched. The CDR3 covers 15 residues. CDR3 coding DNA: TGTGCCAGCAGTGAGGGGACAGGGATTTACAATGAGCAGTTCTTC. The encoded protein is CASSEGTGIYNEQFF. Combining the CDR3 with reference TRBV25-1 and TRBJ2-1 gives the whole variable domain EADIYQTPRYLVIGTGKKITLECSQTMGHDKMYWYQQDPGMELHLIHYSYGVNSTEKGDLSSESTVSRIRTEHFPLTLESARPSHTSQYLCASSEGTGIYNEQFFGPGTRLTVL.

The J gene is TRBJ1-1, the V gene TRBV7-8, with D maybe TRBD1 (5 bases). This CDR3 region has 12 residues. Germline CDR1 SGHVS, CDR2 FQNEAQ. The V end was cut by 5 bases, the J end by 8 bases, with 12 bases between. The CDR3, as DNA: TGTGCCAGCAGCGCCAGACAGCGAGAAGCTTTCTTT. Translating gives CASSARQREAFF.

J is TRBJ1-6 and V is TRBV18, with D possibly TRBD1 on 5 matching bases. CDR3 length equals 15 residues. Germline V gene lookup returns CDR1 KGHSH and CDR2 LQKENI. Trimming stripped 2 bases from V and 6 bases from J, with 11 bases between. The DNA for the CDR3 is TGTGCCAGCTCACCAGAGGGGACTTCTAATTCACCCCTCCACTTT. This encodes CASSPEGTSNSPLHF.

This chain connects TRBV10-1 to TRBJ2-1; TRBD1 matches 8 bases. With V trimmed by 3 bases and J by 3 bases, 7 bases remained unmatched. Germline-derived CDR1 and CDR2 are WNHNN and SYGVQD (reference sequence). The CDR3 has 16 amino acids. The CDR3 nucleotides read TGCGCCAGCAGTGACCCTGACAGGGGATTCTACAATGAGCAGTTCTTC. Translating gives CASSDPDRGFYNEQFF.

The chain is built from TRBV19 and TRBJ1-2; D ambiguous. V was clipped by 2 bases and J by 1 base, with 8 bases between them. CDR3 length equals 14 residues. Per germline, CDR1 LNHDA and CDR2 SQIVND (reference sequence). This CDR3 is CASSISQINYGYTF. The CDR3 DNA follows: TGTGCCAGTAGTATATCTCAGATTAACTATGGCTACACCTTC.

The chain couples TRBV4-3 to TRBJ2-7; TRBD2 matches 7 bases. Germline CDR1 is LGHNA and CDR2 is YSLEER. The V segment lost 2 bases and the J segment 4 bases; nucleotides outside the gene matches: 8. The CDR3 has 15 residues. DNA for the CDR3: TGCGCCAGCAGCCAAACTAGCGAGAGCCTTTACGAGCAGTACTTC. It is translated as CASSQTSESLYEQYF.

This rearrangement joins TRBV3-1 (or the pseudogene TRBV3-2) to TRBJ2-1; no definite D call. Trimming shortened V by 3 bases and J by 6 bases, and 6 bases separated the two germline ends. Germline V gene sequence: CDR1 LGHDT, CDR2 YNNKEL (reference sequence). This CDR3 has 12 residues. This CDR3 is CASSHLLNEQFF. For the CDR3, the DNA is TGTGCCAGCAGCCACCTTCTCAATGAGCAGTTCTTC.

The J gene is TRBJ2-5, the V gene TRBV10-3, with a tentative D call TRBD1 (6 bases). Per germline, CDR1 ENHRY and CDR2 SYGVKD. The CDR3 runs to 13 residues. Trimming removed 4 bases from V and 0 bases from J, with 6 bases in between. The CDR3 spells CAISAGDQETQYF. CDR3 nucleotide sequence: TGTGCCATCAGTGCAGGGGACCAAGAGACCCAGTACTTC.

The V gene is TRBV4-1, the J gene TRBJ2-7; 8 bases align to TRBD2. The CDR3 has 15 amino acids. Trimming cost V 0 bases and J 6 bases; bases outside gene matches: 7. Germline V CDR1 and CDR2: MGHRA, YSYEKL. CDR3 DNA: TGCGCCAGCAGCCAAGAAGCTAGCGGGTACCCCGAGCAGTACTTC. Its protein product is CASSQEASGYPEQYF.

The V gene is TRBV2, the J gene TRBJ1-2, with no clear D. This CDR3 has 12 amino acids. V shed 7 bases and J shed 5 bases, with 11 bases lying between them. In germline, CDR1 is SNHLY, CDR2 FYNNEI. The CDR3 nucleotides are TGTGCCAGCAAAAGAGGGTTTTATGGCTACACCTTC. The encoded protein is CASKRGFYGYTF.

The chain is built from TRBV9 and TRBJ1-3, with TRBD1 identical over 8 bases. With 4 bases clipped from V and 2 bases from J, the junction kept 2 bases outside the gene matches. Germline-derived CDR1 and CDR2 are SGDLS and YYNGEE. The CDR3 covers 14 residues. The CDR3 DNA follows: TGTGCCAGCAGCCGGACAGGGACTGGAAACACCATATATTTT. It codes for CASSRTGTGNTIYF.

This sequence joins TRBV9 and TRBJ2-1, with TRBD2 identical over 7 bases. The CDR3 runs 16 residues. Unmatched junction bases numbered 7, after V lost 4 bases and J lost 0 bases. Germline-derived CDR1 and CDR2 are SGDLS and YYNGEE. The CDR3 region is CASSPRGDGSYNEQFF. In DNA form, the CDR3 reads TGTGCCAGCAGCCCCCGGGGGGACGGCTCCTACAATGAGCAGTTCTTC.

This clone was counted only a few times. V gene TRBV19 combines with J gene TRBJ1-4, with 9 bases identical to TRBD1. The germline V gene has CDR1 LNHDA and CDR2 SQIVND (reference sequence). Germline trimming cut 6 bases from V and 5 bases from J; bases unmatched to any gene: 4. The CDR3 extends over 14 amino acids. CDR3 bases: TGTGCCAGTAGGCGGACAGGGGCGAATGAAAAACTGTTTTTT. Encoded protein: CASRRTGANEKLFF.

The chain couples TRBV27 to TRBJ2-1; 14 positions match TRBD2. Trimming at V came to 6 bases and at J to 10 bases, leaving 8 bases not matched to a gene. The CDR3 has 15 residues. The V gene's germline CDR1 is MNHEY and CDR2 SMNVEV (reference sequence). The DNA for the CDR3 is TGTGCCAGCAGCGGGACTAGCGGGGGCTTACGGGAGCAGTTCTTC. Protein product: CASSGTSGGLREQFF.

V is TRBV28 and J is TRBJ1-1; TRBD1 matches at 9 bases. Germline CDR1 reads MDHEN; CDR2 reads SYDVKM. The length of the CDR3 is 16 residues. The J segment lost 8 bases and the V segment lost 2 bases, leaving 12 bases of the junction unmatched. The CDR3 bases are TGTGCCAGCAGTTTAGCGGGACAGGGAGTGAAAGAGGAAGCTTTCTTT. This encodes CASSLAGQGVKEEAFF.

The chain employs TRBV19 and TRBJ2-5; weak D call: TRBD2 (6 bases). Germline CDR1 reads LNHDA; CDR2 reads SQIVND (reference sequence). The germline V and J ends were trimmed by 4 bases and 5 bases, with 17 bases remaining between them. The CDR3 runs 15 residues. The CDR3 loop is CASSKAWSSVETQYF. Here the CDR3 DNA reads TGTGCCAGTAGTAAGGCGTGGTCTAGCGTCGAGACCCAGTACTTC.

The V and J genes are TRBV7-3 and TRBJ2-1; D perhaps matches TRBD2 (6 bases). The CDR3 is 14 amino acids. Trimming removed 0 bases at V and 10 bases at J, with 13 bases between. Germline assignment: CDR1 SGHTA and CDR2 FQGTGA. CDR3 coding DNA: TGTGCCAGCAGCTTAACGAGTGCAAGCGGGGAGCAGTTCTTC. Amino acids: CASSLTSASGEQFF.

The rearrangement joins TRBV11-2 to TRBJ2-1; TRBD1 matches at 9 bases. After removal of 3 bases from V and 4 bases from J, the junction contained 10 bases not matched to a gene. The CDR3 totals 17 residues. CDR1 and CDR2 from the germline V gene are SGHAT and FQNNGV. CDR3 nucleotide sequence: TGTGCCAGCAGCTTGGCCCCGTCGGGACAGGGATACAATGAGCAGTTCTTC. Protein sequence: CASSLAPSGQGYNEQFF.

This clone is a singleton in its sample. The CDR3 reads CASSQWTRLNEQYF. The DNA for the CDR3 is TGCGCCAGCAGCCAATGGACAAGACTCAACGAGCAGTACTTC. The chain recombines TRBV4-1 with TRBJ2-7, with TRBD1 as a possible D gene (5 bases). Germline assignment: CDR1 MGHRA and CDR2 YSYEKL. The CDR3 has 14 residues. Trimming stripped 2 bases from V and 5 bases from J, with 13 bases between.

The V and J genes are TRBV5-4 and TRBJ2-1; tentative D call: TRBD2 (6 bases). The germline V gene encodes CDR1 SGHNT and CDR2 YYREEE (reference sequence). V gave up 4 bases and J gave up 5 bases, with 16 bases separating them. The length of the CDR3 is 15 residues. The CDR3 spells CASSPGSLANNEQFF. CDR3 DNA: TGTGCCAGCAGCCCCGGGTCCCTAGCGAACAATGAGCAGTTCTTC.

The chain couples TRBV6-2 or TRBV6-3 to TRBJ1-6; no reliable D call. Trimming left V 2 bases short and J 4 bases short, with 6 bases between. The CDR3 runs 14 residues. Germline lookup yields CDR1 MNHEY and CDR2 SVGEGT. CDR3 protein: CASSYPGYNSPLHF. The CDR3 DNA follows: TGTGCCAGCAGTTACCCGGGGTATAATTCACCCCTCCACTTT.

This clone appeared a few times. The CDR3 protein is CASSRELAGAGTGELFF. The CDR3 coding sequence is TGTGCCAGTAGTCGGGAGTTAGCGGGAGCGGGAACCGGGGAGCTGTTTTTT. The chain joins TRBV19 to TRBJ2-2, with 9 nucleotides matching TRBD2. The CDR3 totals 17 residues. Germline V gene data show CDR1 as LNHDA and CDR2 as SQIVND (reference sequence). V shed 5 bases, J shed 5 bases, and the junction held 12 bases outside the gene matches.